This TCR beta chain was captured in a study of blood T cell repertoires in COVID-19 (dated by TCRdb to 2020 to 2021). Study-level background: Samples covering the acute and convalescent phases of COVID-19 were provided by collaborators in the United States, Italy and Spain. The material from the prospective study consisted of cDNA or gDNA derived from T cells, B-cell-depleted T cells, or PBMCs. The dataset comprised deeply sampled blood TCRbeta repertoires from subjects exposed to, actively infected with, or recovered from COVID-19. The repertoires were released in a freely available public database meant as a resource for research on the immune response to SARS-CoV-2. The samples were drawn from two sources: the first 160 participants of the ongoing ImmuneRACE study, and 1,000 to 1,500 subjects contributed by 6 global collaborators. Sample metadata almost always included a de-identified subject ID, COVID-19 status, age in years and sex. Where available, HLA class I and class II types were obtained from metadata supplied by the sample provider rather than from assay-based typing.

Enrolling through a virtual design, the prospective study's participants ranged in age from roughly 18 to 95 years and lived across some 22 United States geographic areas. In the prospective study, participants were assigned to cohorts based on the clinical history participants reported in a screening survey and a study questionnaire. For ImmuneRACE Cohort 3, a participant was defined as recovered based on two consecutive negative NP/OP PCR tests, clearance by a healthcare professional, or resolution of symptoms. Each participant in the prospective study had whole blood, serum and a nasopharyngeal or oropharyngeal swab collected by mobile phlebotomists. Prospective study participants could optionally give additional blood draws and questionnaires over a roughly 2-month period. Blood samples from the prospective study were shipped frozen or at room temperature prior to DNA extraction. TCRbeta CDR3 regions were amplified from genomic DNA using the immunoSEQ Assay, a bias-controlled multiplex PCR. In the source study's methods: Nucleated cell counts per sample were estimated from amplification of reference gene primers within the assay. To quantify the absolute abundance of each unique TCRbeta CDR3 rearrangement, sequence reads were collapsed and filtered. For each sample, productive Simpson clonality was calculated as the square root of Simpson's diversity index across productive rearrangements. The table comes from immuneACCESS by way of TCRdb, which keeps in-frame sequences with V and J called. Part of the clones is missing from these tables; in studies checked, under half for an unresolved V gene and the rest for unknown reasons. The DNA gave D and trimming, while V, J and clone size come from that table. For this sample the table gives 140,000 to 150,000 clones, of which about 90% were detected only once. Clones ranked in the top ten supply over 9% of the sample.

Including cysteine and phenylalanine, the CDR3 has 14 amino acids. Just CDR3 DNA is preserved here, 42 bases in frame from base 1. Cut back by 2 bases and 2 bases, the V and J ends lie 10 bases apart. The germline V gene yields SNHLY for CDR1 and FYNNEI for CDR2. General conclusions and limits of the study: The amount of clinical and demographic metadata varied by source and participant and was provided uncurated.

As concerns this clone: This clone's antigen is unknown. No much larger clone exists at a distance of one base, and base qualities are not known.

This clonotype was sampled from a man aged 60-69 years who had recovered from COVID-19. The sequencing input was PBMCs or T cells enriched from blood (not recorded which). The chain is made from TRBV2 and TRBJ2-7; TRBD1 might be the D gene, on 5 matching bases. The nucleotides read TGTGCCAGCAGTGAACAGGGCGCCACCTACGAGCAGTACTTC. Translated, this is CASSEQGATYEQYF.